This entry is about one TCR beta chain. The J segment lost 6 bases and the V segment lost 2 bases, leaving 5 bases of the junction unmatched. Germline V CDR1 and CDR2: GTSNPN, SVGIG (reference sequence). This CDR3 has 14 amino acids. The data are from a study of cytomegalovirus exposure and HLA in healthy donors. Overall study context: T cells numbering 150 million to 200 million yielded 90 million to 140 million unique TCR beta sequences in an earlier analysis.

Primers included in the PCR were 60 Vbeta and 13 Jbeta primers. The assay was immunoSEQ multiplex PCR, and TCRdb's table has in-frame clones only and misses some. The data show more than 100,000 clones, roughly 79% seen once. The TCR sequence derives from a woman between 18 and 29 years old in good health and CMV-seronegative. V is TRBV30 and J is TRBJ2-1, with TRBD1 matching 9 bases. Material: PBMCs. CDR3 residues: CAWSRTGAGNEQFF. The DNA for the CDR3 is TGTGCCTGGAGTCGGACAGGGGCCGGCAATGAGCAGTTCTTC.